The next 13 T cell receptor beta chains were all read from a single sample in a study of tumor-infiltrating lymphocytes in primary liver carcinoma. It was unsorted whole blood that yielded blood RNA, and germline DNA was also extracted. Synthesis of TCR beta cDNA was carried out from about 0.55 ug total RNA with a constant-region primer. Slightly modified ARM-PCR, run as three nested multiplex PCR rounds, produced the TCR beta libraries. Running 10 cycles apiece, the first two PCR rounds relied on TRBV1-TRBV30 forward primers together with a C-beta reverse primer. TCRdb reprocessed the multiplex PCR reads via MiXCR and lists one record per CDR3 protein. The repertoire holds about 330,000 distinct CDR3 sequences, with approximately 65% as singletons. The source material was peripheral blood. The source of these receptors is a man in his forties with primary liver carcinoma and hepatitis B virus infection.

Notes on this clonotype: It may be a read error: a sequence one base away is much more abundant. The rearrangement joins TRBV4-2 to TRBJ2-7; a weak D match, TRBD2 (5 bases). Trimming took 1 base from V and 2 from J, leaving 18 bases between them. CDR3 size: 17 residues. CDR1 and CDR2 (germline): LGHNA, YNFKEQ. The CDR3: CASSQVACGLLTYEQYF. As DNA, the CDR3 is TGTGCCAGCAGCCAAGTGGCTTGCGGGTTACTAACCTACGAGCAGTACTTC.

The V gene is TRBV5-4, the J gene TRBJ1-1, with D unclear. The CDR3 length is 11 residues. CDR1 is SGHNT and CDR2 is YYREEE in the germline V gene (reference sequence). This CDR3 reads CDGSRDTEAFF. The CDR3 bases are TGTGATGGCTCGCGGGATACTGAAGCTTTCTTT.

Comments on this clonotype: A read error may be the cause here, since a much bigger clone is one base away. The chain recombines TRBV12-3 or TRBV12-4 with TRBJ2-6, with D perhaps given as TRBD1 or TRBD2 (5 bases each). The CDR3 extends over 15 amino acids. CDR3 region: CASSRRGSGANILTF. CDR3 coding DNA: TGTGCCAGCAGTAGGAGAGGGTCTGGGGCCAACATCCTGACTTTC.

This clonotype was counted ten times or more. The chain employs TRBV6-2 or TRBV6-3 and TRBJ2-1; 10 bases map to TRBD2. V lost 9 bases and J lost 8; bases outside the gene matches: 10. The CDR3 totals 14 residues. Germline assignment: CDR1 MNHEY and CDR2 SVGEGT. This CDR3 is CASLRLAGAHEQFF. The CDR3 DNA reads TGTGCCAGTCTTCGGCTAGCGGGAGCCCATGAGCAGTTCTTC.

This chain connects TRBV11-2 to TRBJ2-1; TRBD1 matches 10 bases. The CDR3 loop spans 15 amino acids. V dropped 2 bases and J dropped 6; count of bases not matched to a gene: 4. From germline, CDR1 is SGHAT and CDR2 FQNNGV. The CDR3 sequence is CASSLRTGGCNEQFF. The CDR3 coding sequence is TGTGCCAGCAGCTTAAGGACAGGGGGATGCAATGAGCAGTTCTTC.

Notes on this clonotype: Given the absence of the conserved phenylalanine or tryptophan at the CDR3 end, a read error is likely. The DNA is left out, because the CDR3 cannot be placed on it with certainty; the CDR3 is given as TCRdb lists it. J is TRBJ2-1 and V is TRBV6-2 or TRBV6-3; the DNA was not used to check the table's D call, TRBD2. The germline CDR1 and CDR2 sequences are MNHEY and SVGEGT. The CDR3 adds up to 18 amino acids, both ends counted. CDR3 region: CASRPGLAGGGSYNEQIL.

Turning to this clonotype: Germline is not matched at one junction end, which may reflect a read error. This chain links TRBV11-2 with TRBJ2-2; D gene unclear. The CDR3 is 13 amino acids. Germline CDR1 SGHAT, CDR2 FQNNGV. The CDR3 sequence is CTSSLPNYGELFF. CDR3 bases: TGTACCAGCAGCTTACCGAATTACGGGGAGCTGTTTTTT.

Turning to this clonotype: A read error is possible here, since a much larger clone lies one base away. The chain carries TRBV5-4 and TRBJ2-1; 11 bases are shared with TRBD2. The germline V gene encodes CDR1 SGHNT and CDR2 YYREEE (reference sequence). This CDR3 region has 15 residues. In DNA, the CDR3 is TGTGCCGGCAGCCCCCGGCTAGCGGGAGGCAATGAGCAGTTCTTC. This encodes CAGSPRLAGGNEQFF.

With regard to this clonotype: A much larger clone sits a single nucleotide away, making a read error possible. This sequence joins TRBV10-2 and TRBJ2-6; D not certain. The germline CDR1 and CDR2 sequences are WSHSY and SAAADI. V lost 4 bases to trimming and J lost 0 bases, with 13 bases between them. This CDR3 has 17 amino acids. In DNA form, the CDR3 reads TGCGCCAGCAGTGCTGGGCCAGTAGGCTCTGGGGCCAACGTCCTGACTTTC. This codes for CASSAGPVGSGANVLTF.

Turning to this clonotype: A read error is possible here, since a much larger clone lies one base away. This sequence joins TRBV4-1 and TRBJ2-7; 7 bases fit TRBD2. Losses at the gene ends were 0 bases for V and 2 bases for J; bases not matched to a gene: 7. The CDR3 has 16 amino acids. Germline V lookup: CDR1 MGHRA, CDR2 YSYEKL. CDR3 DNA: TGCGCCAGCAGCCAAGAAGGTGGGAGGGAAGCCTACGAGCAGTACTTC. Translated, it gives CASSQEGGREAYEQYF.

This clonotype was counted at least ten times. This rearrangement joins TRBV6-5 to TRBJ1-1, with 10 bases identical to TRBD1. V was clipped by 6 bases and J by 4 bases; unmatched bases: 5. CDR3 length: 14 amino acids. Germline-derived CDR1 and CDR2 are MNHEY and SVGAGI. The DNA for the CDR3 is TGTGCCAGCAGGGGACAGGGGTCGGGCACTGAAGCTTTCTTT. Translating it yields CASRGQGSGTEAFF.

For this clonotype: At one of its ends the junction is not consistent with the germline gene, which may arise from a read error. This chain connects TRBV11-2 to TRBJ2-1, with D unresolved. Germline assignment: CDR1 SGHAT and CDR2 FQNNGV. The CDR3 runs to 15 residues. CDR3 bases: TGTGCCAGCAGCTTCGGAACGGTAGGGCCGAATGAGCAGCTCTTC. Its protein product is CASSFGTVGPNEQLF.

To note about this clonotype: The junction departs from germline at one end; a sequencing error may be responsible. The rearrangement joins TRBV11-2 to TRBJ2-7; D possibly corresponds to TRBD2 (5 bases). The germline gives CDR1 SGHAT, CDR2 FQNNGV. The CDR3 consists of 15 residues. CDR3: CAGSLSEGLASEQYF. In DNA form, the CDR3 reads TGTGCCGGCAGCTTATCAGAGGGCCTCGCAAGCGAGCAGTACTTC.